These 11 T cell receptor beta chains originate from one sample sequenced in a study of cytomegalovirus exposure and HLA in healthy donors. The PCR ran on 60 Vbeta and 13 Jbeta primers. TCRdb's table, derived via immunoSEQ multiplex PCR, lists solely in-frame clones and lacks some. The repertoire includes 180,000 or so clones, around four fifths of them detected once, and about 2.1% sits in the top ten. Sequencing input: PBMCs. All receptors come from a woman younger than 45 in good health and CMV-seronegative.

The rearrangement links TRBV5-1 to TRBJ1-5; D gene ambiguous. Germline V lookup: CDR1 SGHRS, CDR2 YFSETQ. The CDR3 has 17 amino acids. The ends were cut back, 0 bases at V and 2 bases at J, with 15 bases in the middle. CDR3 nucleotide sequence: TGCGCCAGCAGCTTGGGGCCTACGCAGGTGGGCAATCAGCCCCAGCATTTT. Its translation: CASSLGPTQVGNQPQHF. The variable domain in full, completed from reference TRBV5-1 and TRBJ1-5, reads KAGVTQTPRYLIKTRGQQVTLSCSPISGHRSVSWYQQTPGQGLQFLFEYFSETQRNKGNFPGRFSGRQFSNSRSEMNVSTLELGDSALYLCASSLGPTQVGNQPQHFGDGTRLSIL.

The chain has TRBV25-1 and TRBJ2-1; possible D gene TRBD2, 6 bases. Trimming shortened V by 8 bases and J by 6 bases, and 11 bases separated the two germline ends. The CDR3 sequence is 12 residues long. Germline V gives CDR1 MGHDK, CDR2 SYGVNS. In DNA, the CDR3 is TGTGCCAGCTCCCGGGGGTTCAATGAGCAGTTCTTC. It specifies CASSRGFNEQFF.

The chain carries TRBV11-2 and TRBJ2-7, with D perhaps TRBD2 (6 bases). Germline V gene data show CDR1 as SGHAT and CDR2 as FQNNGV. Trimming cost V 5 bases and J 0 bases, with 20 bases left between them. The CDR3 is 17 residues long. CDR3 nucleotides: TGTGCCAGCAGCCCCGGAACCTACCGGGGGATCTCCTACGAGCAGTACTTC. Amino acid sequence: CASSPGTYRGISYEQYF.

The rearrangement joins TRBV7-3 to TRBJ2-7; the D gene is possibly TRBD1 (6 bases). In germline, CDR1 is SGHTA, CDR2 FQGTGA. The CDR3 has 13 residues. V gave up 4 bases and J gave up 3 bases, with 10 bases separating them. The CDR3 here is CASSSGHGYEQYF. DNA for the CDR3: TGTGCCAGCAGCTCGGGACATGGCTACGAGCAGTACTTC.

CDR3 loop: CASSLVPLTGEQYF. In DNA, the CDR3 is TGTGCCAGCAGCTTGGTTCCTTTAACGGGTGAGCAGTACTTC. The chain combines TRBV5-6 with TRBJ2-7, with D uncertain. There are 14 residues in the CDR3. Trimming removed 0 bases from V and 7 bases from J, with 14 bases in between. Germline lookup yields CDR1 SGHDT and CDR2 YYEEEE.

V is TRBV5-1 and J is TRBJ1-4, with D possibly matching TRBD1 (5 bases). The CDR3 runs 13 residues. Germline loops: CDR1 SGHRS, CDR2 YFSETQ. V was cut by 3 bases and J by 8 bases, with 11 bases left in between. The CDR3 spells CASSSKTGEKLFF. CDR3 in DNA: TGCGCCAGCAGCTCAAAAACAGGAGAAAAACTGTTTTTT. The variable domain in full, completed from reference TRBV5-1 and TRBJ1-4, reads KAGVTQTPRYLIKTRGQQVTLSCSPISGHRSVSWYQQTPGQGLQFLFEYFSETQRNKGNFPGRFSGRQFSNSRSEMNVSTLELGDSALYLCASSSKTGEKLFFGSGTQLSVL.

CDR3 region: CASSPLGRGENQPQHF. CDR3 DNA: TGTGCCAGCTCACCTCTGGGCAGGGGGGAAAATCAGCCCCAGCATTTT. J is TRBJ1-5 and V is TRBV18, with 7 bases lining up with TRBD1. The germline CDR1 and CDR2 sequences are KGHSH and LQKENI. This CDR3 comprises 16 residues. Trimming cost V 3 bases and J 4 bases; bases outside gene matches: 9.

This clone appeared once. V usage is TRBV21-1 and J usage is TRBJ1-2; TRBD1 is taken as the D call from the table, unchecked against the DNA. TRBV21-1 is a documented pseudogene. CDR3 size: 15 residues. In DNA form, the CDR3 reads TGTGCCAGCAGCGTCGACAGGGACTCCAACTATGGCTACACCTTC. Translation gives CASSVDRDSNYGYTF.

The chain recombines TRBV5-1 with TRBJ1-2; TRBD1 matches at 10 bases. CDR1 SGHRS and CDR2 YFSETQ come from the germline V gene. The CDR3 length is 14 residues. V lost 3 bases and J lost 4; bases outside the gene matches: 3. The CDR3 spells CASSSGTGAYGYTF. In nucleotides, the CDR3 is TGCGCCAGCAGCTCCGGGACAGGGGCCTATGGCTACACCTTC.

The gene calls are TRBV6-5 and TRBJ2-7, with TRBD2 identical over 7 bases. This CDR3 contains 15 residues. V trimming: 6 bases; J trimming: 2 bases; junction bases outside the gene matches: 10. Germline lookup yields CDR1 MNHEY and CDR2 SVGAGI. As DNA, the CDR3 is TGTGCCAGCAGCCTAAGCGGGGAAATCGCCTACGAGCAGTACTTC. This sequence encodes CASSLSGEIAYEQYF.

This chain joins TRBV30 and TRBJ2-7; D call uncertain. Deletions cut 2 bases from V and 6 bases from J, with 14 bases between. There are 13 residues in the CDR3. CDR1 and CDR2 from the germline V gene are GTSNPN and SVGIG (reference sequence). The CDR3 bases are TGTGCCTGGAGTTCCGGGTTTATGATCGAGCAGTACTTC. Residues: CAWSSGFMIEQYF.